This T cell receptor beta chain was found in a study of T cell responses to AZD1222 COVID-19 vaccine. The V gene end was trimmed by 3 bases and the J gene end by 3 bases; junction bases not matched to a gene: 1. CDR3 size: 14 residues. Germline assignment: CDR1 MNHEY and CDR2 SMNVEV (reference sequence). The assay was immunoSEQ multiplex PCR, and TCRdb's table has in-frame clones only and misses some. The table lists 150,000 or so clones, approximately 90% of them singletons. The specimen was peripheral blood, collected on day 0 of AZD1222 vaccination. The rearrangement links TRBV27 to TRBJ2-1; 8 nucleotides align to TRBD2. The receptor was isolated from an adult in good health. In DNA, the CDR3 is TGTGCCAGCAGTTTGAGCGGGAGCTACAATGAGCAGTTCTTC. Translating it yields CASSLSGSYNEQFF.